One T cell receptor (beta chain) is described in this entry. Its antigen is not identified. Different DNA sequences within this sample yield the same CDR3. CDR3 length equals 15 residues. Trimming cost V 6 bases and J 3 bases, with 15 bases left between them. Germline lookup yields CDR1 MNHNY and CDR2 SVGAGI (reference sequence). The source of the sample is a study of cytomegalovirus exposure and HLA in healthy donors. On the study more broadly: The study's early data release held some 85 million unique TCRs from HLA-typed donors. Notes on the study in general: In a later analysis, a missense DCLRE1C variant was linked to TCR beta V- and J-gene trimming.

Those who donated were healthy bone marrow donors. The PCR made use of 60 Vbeta and 13 Jbeta primers. The table came from immunoSEQ multiplex PCR; TCRdb's copy has only in-frame clones and leaves some out. The sample has 100,000 to 120,000 clones, less than 85% seen once; the top ten hold about 7.5%. The chain links TRBV6-6 to TRBJ2-4; weak D call: TRBD1 (5 bases). The sequence derives from a man aged 35-49 years in good health and CMV-seropositive. Sequenced material: PBMCs. In DNA form, the CDR3 reads TGTGCCAGCAGCTCCGGGCAGGGTGACAAAAACATTCAGTACTTC. It yields the protein CASSSGQGDKNIQYF.